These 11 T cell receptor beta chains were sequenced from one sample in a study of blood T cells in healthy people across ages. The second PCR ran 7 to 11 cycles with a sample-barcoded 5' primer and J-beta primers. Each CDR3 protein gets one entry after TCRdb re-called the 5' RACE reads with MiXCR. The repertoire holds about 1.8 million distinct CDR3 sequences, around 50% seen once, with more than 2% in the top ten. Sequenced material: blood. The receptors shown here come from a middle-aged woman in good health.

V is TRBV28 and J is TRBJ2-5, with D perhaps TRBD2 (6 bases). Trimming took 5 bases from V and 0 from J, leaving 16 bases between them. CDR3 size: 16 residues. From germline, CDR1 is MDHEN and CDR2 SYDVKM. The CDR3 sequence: CASSPSQGLYQETQYF. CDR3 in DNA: TGTGCCAGCAGTCCCTCCCAGGGACTGTACCAAGAGACCCAGTACTTC.

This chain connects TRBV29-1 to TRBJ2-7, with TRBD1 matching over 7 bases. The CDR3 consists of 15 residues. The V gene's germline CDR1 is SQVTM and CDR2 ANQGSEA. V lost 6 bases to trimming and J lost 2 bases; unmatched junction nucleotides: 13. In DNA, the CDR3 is TGCAGCGTGTTCGACGGGACAGCGAAAGCCTACGAGCAGTACTTC. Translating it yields CSVFDGTAKAYEQYF.

The CDR3 DNA reads as TGCAGCGTTCCGACGGAAGGACAGCACATGAACACTGAAGCTTTCTTT. Protein sequence: CSVPTEGQHMNTEAFF. The V and J genes are TRBV29-1 and TRBJ1-1, with D tentatively TRBD1 (6 bases). The germline V and J ends were trimmed by 5 bases and 0 bases, with 19 bases remaining between them. This CDR3 is built from 16 residues. CDR1 SQVTM and CDR2 ANQGSEA come from the germline V gene.

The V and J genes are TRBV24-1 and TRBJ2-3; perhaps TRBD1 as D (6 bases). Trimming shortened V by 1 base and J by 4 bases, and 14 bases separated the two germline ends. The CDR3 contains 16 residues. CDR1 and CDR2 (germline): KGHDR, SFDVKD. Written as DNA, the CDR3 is TGTGCCACCAGTGATTTACAGGGCCGAGGATCAGATACGCAGTATTTT. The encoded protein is CATSDLQGRGSDTQYF.

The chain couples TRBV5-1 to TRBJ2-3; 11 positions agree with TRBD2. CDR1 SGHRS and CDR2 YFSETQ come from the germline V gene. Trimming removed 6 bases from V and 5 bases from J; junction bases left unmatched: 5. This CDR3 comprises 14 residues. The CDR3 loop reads CASIQGTSGDTQYF. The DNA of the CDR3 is TGCGCCAGCATCCAAGGGACTAGCGGAGATACGCAGTATTTT.

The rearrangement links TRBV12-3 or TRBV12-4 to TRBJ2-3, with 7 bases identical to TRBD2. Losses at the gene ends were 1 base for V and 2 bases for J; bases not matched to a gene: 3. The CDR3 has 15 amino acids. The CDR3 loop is CASSLGGTTTDTQYF. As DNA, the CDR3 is TGTGCCAGCAGTTTAGGTGGGACTACCACAGATACGCAGTATTTT.

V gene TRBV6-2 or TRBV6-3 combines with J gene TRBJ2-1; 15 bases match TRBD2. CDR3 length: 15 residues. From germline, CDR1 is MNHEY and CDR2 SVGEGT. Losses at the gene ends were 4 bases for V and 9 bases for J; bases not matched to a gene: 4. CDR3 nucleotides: TGTGCCAGCAGTTCTCGGACTAGCGGGGGGGCTGAGCAGTTCTTC. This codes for CASSSRTSGGAEQFF.

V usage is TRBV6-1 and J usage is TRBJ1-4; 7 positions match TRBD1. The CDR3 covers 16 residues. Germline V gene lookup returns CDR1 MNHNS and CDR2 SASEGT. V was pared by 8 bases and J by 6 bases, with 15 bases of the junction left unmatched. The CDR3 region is CASPNWGRGRDEKLFF. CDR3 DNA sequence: TGTGCCAGCCCGAACTGGGGGAGGGGGCGAGATGAAAAACTGTTTTTT.

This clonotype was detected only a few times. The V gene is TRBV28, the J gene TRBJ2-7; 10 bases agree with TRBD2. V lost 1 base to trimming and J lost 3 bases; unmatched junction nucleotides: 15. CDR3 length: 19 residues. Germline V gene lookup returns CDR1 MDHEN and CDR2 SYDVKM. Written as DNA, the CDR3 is TGTGCCAGCAGTTTATTCTTGGATAGCGGGGGGCCGCTCAACTACGAGCAGTACTTC. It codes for CASSLFLDSGGPLNYEQYF. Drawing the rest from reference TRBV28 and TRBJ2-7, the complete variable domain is DVKVTQSSRYLVKRTGEKVFLECVQDMDHENMFWYRQDPGLGLRLIYFSYDVKMKEKGDIPEGYSVSREKKERFSLILESASTNQTSMYLCASSLFLDSGGPLNYEQYFGPGTRLTVT.

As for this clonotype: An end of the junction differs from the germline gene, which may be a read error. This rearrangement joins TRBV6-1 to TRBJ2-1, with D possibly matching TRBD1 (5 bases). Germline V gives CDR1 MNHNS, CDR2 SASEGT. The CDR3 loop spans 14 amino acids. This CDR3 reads CASATDNLRNERFF. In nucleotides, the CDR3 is TGTGCCAGCGCGACAGATAATCTCCGCAATGAGCGGTTCTTC.

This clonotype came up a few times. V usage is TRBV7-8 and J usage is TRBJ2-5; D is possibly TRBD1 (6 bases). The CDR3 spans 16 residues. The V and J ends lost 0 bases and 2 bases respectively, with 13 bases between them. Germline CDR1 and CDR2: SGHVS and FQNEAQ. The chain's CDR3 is CASSLAGGPGQETQYF. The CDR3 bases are TGTGCCAGCAGCTTAGCAGGGGGACCGGGACAAGAGACCCAGTACTTC.